This T cell receptor (beta chain) was sequenced during a study of T-cell memory formation after mild COVID-19. Germline CDR1 and CDR2: SGHVS and FNYEAQ. V was clipped by 2 bases and J by 5 bases; unmatched bases: 8. The CDR3 loop spans 16 amino acids. TCR alpha and TCR beta cDNA libraries with sample barcodes and UMIs came from 5'RACE using constant-segment primers. TCRdb reprocessed the 5' RACE reads via MiXCR and lists one record per CDR3 protein. The sample holds around 150,000 distinct CDR3 sequences, approximately 15% seen once. The V and J genes are TRBV7-6 and TRBJ2-1; 8 bases fit TRBD2. Sample: PBMCs or a T cell subset sorted from them (not recorded which). The sequence was collected from an adult woman who had mild COVID-19 (a few samples of this study predate the infection). Cell type and time point are not known. The CDR3 loop reads CASSLPGGSPHNEQFF. CDR3 sequence (DNA): TGTGCCAGCAGCTTACCGGGAGGGAGCCCCCACAATGAGCAGTTCTTC.